These 18 T cell receptor beta chains originate from one sample sequenced in a study of blood T cell repertoires in COVID-19. TCRdb's copy holds only in-frame clones and misses some; the assay was immunoSEQ multiplex PCR. The profile shows approximately 330,000 clones, around 85% of them singletons. The sequenced sample was PBMCs or T cells enriched from blood (not recorded which). These receptors were taken from a woman in her thirties or forties with acute COVID-19.

The chain is built from TRBV6-5 and TRBJ1-1; TRBD1 aligns across 7 bases. The germline CDR1 and CDR2 sequences are MNHEY and SVGAGI. The V segment lost 4 bases and the J segment 4 bases; nucleotides outside the gene matches: 9. This CDR3 comprises 15 residues. The CDR3 DNA reads as TGTGCCAGCAGTTCCCAGACAGGGTTTTCCACTGAAGCTTTCTTT. Protein product: CASSSQTGFSTEAFF.

This clone was counted only a few times. Other DNA sequences in this sample translate to the same CDR3. The chain recombines TRBV19 with TRBJ2-2; D may be TRBD2 (5 bases). Per germline, CDR1 LNHDA and CDR2 SQIVND (reference sequence). Trimming shortened V by 3 bases and J by 5 bases, and 7 bases separated the two germline ends. The CDR3 is 13 residues long. CDR3 nucleotide sequence: TGTGCCAGTAGTATCCCGGGAACCGGGGAGCTGTTTTTT. This encodes CASSIPGTGELFF.

This rearrangement joins TRBV25-1 to TRBJ2-3; 14 positions match TRBD2. Germline assignment: CDR1 MGHDK and CDR2 SYGVNS. With 2 bases clipped from V and 1 base from J, the junction kept 2 bases outside the gene matches. The CDR3 has 17 amino acids. The CDR3 spells CASSELGLAGGTDTQYF. The CDR3 DNA reads as TGTGCCAGCAGTGAACTGGGACTAGCGGGGGGCACAGATACGCAGTATTTT.

The rearrangement joins TRBV19 to TRBJ1-4; TRBD1 aligns across 8 bases. CDR1 and CDR2 from the germline V gene are LNHDA and SQIVND (reference sequence). The CDR3 totals 15 residues. V lost 7 bases and J lost 5; bases outside the gene matches: 9. CDR3 sequence (DNA): TGTGCCAGTAAAACTTCTCAGGGGGCGAATGAAAAACTGTTTTTT. Encoded protein: CASKTSQGANEKLFF.

J is TRBJ1-1 and V is TRBV7-9, with D possibly TRBD1 on 6 matching bases. CDR1 SEHNR and CDR2 FQNEAQ come from the germline V gene (reference sequence). The CDR3 runs to 18 residues. The V gene lost 3 bases and the J gene lost 1 base, with 21 bases spanning the gap. CDR3 DNA sequence: TGTGCCAGCAGCTTGAGGGCAGGAATCTCAGGGGAGAACACTGAAGCTTTCTTT. The encoded protein is CASSLRAGISGENTEAFF.

This chain uses TRBV7-3 with TRBJ2-3, with TRBD2 as a possible D gene (6 bases). Germline V gene sequence: CDR1 SGHTA, CDR2 FQGTGA. The V and J ends lost 3 bases and 5 bases respectively, with 9 bases between them. CDR3 length: 13 amino acids. The CDR3 reads CASSFQGGDTQYF. The CDR3 coding sequence is TGTGCCAGCAGCTTCCAGGGAGGAGATACGCAGTATTTT. The full variable domain, its missing parts supplied by reference TRBV7-3 and TRBJ2-3, is GAGVSQTPSNKVTEKGKYVELRCDPISGHTALYWYRQSLGQGPEFLIYFQGTGAADDSGLPNDRFFAVRPEGSVSTLKIQRTERGDSAVYLCASSFQGGDTQYFGPGTRLTVL.

The J gene is TRBJ1-6, the V gene TRBV9; no firm D call. The V gene lost 3 bases and the J gene lost 8 bases, with 6 bases spanning the gap. This CDR3 is built from 12 residues. The germline gives CDR1 SGDLS, CDR2 YYNGEE. CDR3 in amino acids: CASSATDSPLHF. CDR3 bases: TGTGCCAGCAGCGCTACCGATTCACCCCTCCACTTT. The full variable domain, completed using reference TRBV9 and TRBJ1-6, is DSGVTQTPKHLITATGQRVTLRCSPRSGDLSVYWYQQSLDQGLQFLIQYYNGEERAKGNILERFSAQQFPDLHSELNLSSLELGDSALYFCASSATDSPLHFGNGTRLTVT.

The chain joins TRBV19 to TRBJ1-2; no clear D. Looked up from germline, CDR1 is LNHDA and CDR2 is SQIVND (reference sequence). V lost 3 bases to trimming and J lost 8 bases, with 13 bases between them. The CDR3 is 13 amino acids. CDR3 amino acids: CASSMEVMGGYTF. For the CDR3, the DNA is TGTGCCAGTAGTATGGAGGTGATGGGAGGCTACACCTTC. Drawing the rest from reference TRBV19 and TRBJ1-2, the complete variable domain is DGGITQSPKYLFRKEGQNVTLSCEQNLNHDAMYWYRQDPGQGLRLIYYSQIVNDFQKGDIAEGYSVSREKKESFPLTVTSAQKNPTAFYLCASSMEVMGGYTFGSGTRLTVV.

The chain links TRBV9 to TRBJ2-2; 7 bases map to TRBD2. V was pared by 4 bases and J by 5 bases, with 14 bases of the junction left unmatched. Germline V lookup: CDR1 SGDLS, CDR2 YYNGEE. The CDR3 sequence is 17 residues long. The CDR3 region is CASSPQVGGSLTGELFF. The DNA of the CDR3 is TGTGCCAGCAGCCCCCAGGTCGGCGGGAGCTTAACCGGGGAGCTGTTTTTT.

The chain carries TRBV11-3 and TRBJ2-7; TRBD2 matches at 8 bases. V shed 5 bases, J shed 5 bases, and the junction held 23 bases outside the gene matches. Per the germline V gene, CDR1 is SGHNT and CDR2 is YENEEA. The CDR3 sequence is 19 residues long. For the CDR3, the DNA is TGTGCCAGCAGCGTAGTTCTCGGGCCGATAGCGGGATGGGGCGACGAGCAGTACTTC. The encoded protein is CASSVVLGPIAGWGDEQYF.

This clone has only a few counts. The rearrangement links TRBV7-2 to TRBJ1-5, with D hard to call. Between the trimmed V and J ends, which lost 1 base and 4 bases, there was a span of 8 bases. This CDR3 region has 14 residues. Germline loops: CDR1 SGHTA, CDR2 FQGNSA. CDR3 bases: TGTGCCAGCAGCTTAGGGAGAAATAATCAGCCCCAGCATTTT. It is translated as CASSLGRNNQPQHF.

The genes are TRBV12-5 and TRBJ2-1, with 13 bases matching TRBD2. The V and J ends lost 1 base and 4 bases, in that order; junction bases with no gene match: 22. The CDR3 extends over 23 amino acids. Germline V gives CDR1 LGHNT, CDR2 FRNRAP. The CDR3 here is CASGLALTPLTSGGPFFYNEQFF. The CDR3 coding sequence is TGTGCTAGTGGTTTGGCCTTGACTCCATTGACTAGCGGGGGGCCGTTTTTTTACAATGAGCAGTTCTTC.

The chain joins TRBV11-2 to TRBJ2-7; D possibly corresponds to TRBD1 (5 bases). V lost 5 bases to trimming and J lost 4 bases, with 9 bases between them. This CDR3 comprises 12 residues. Germline values: CDR1 SGHAT, CDR2 FQNNGV. CDR3 sequence reads: CASSPPGYEQYF. Written as DNA, the CDR3 is TGTGCCAGCAGCCCGCCAGGGTACGAGCAGTACTTC.

The rearrangement uses TRBV19 and TRBJ2-5; 9 nucleotides match TRBD1. There are 16 residues in the CDR3. The V gene's germline CDR1 is LNHDA and CDR2 SQIVND (reference sequence). The trim removed 3 bases at V and 5 bases at J, leaving 10 bases unmatched. The CDR3 bases are TGTGCCAGTAGTATTAATACAGGGGGCAGTGAGGAGACCCAGTACTTC. Translated, it gives CASSINTGGSEETQYF. The whole variable domain, remainder taken from reference TRBV19 and TRBJ2-5, is DGGITQSPKYLFRKEGQNVTLSCEQNLNHDAMYWYRQDPGQGLRLIYYSQIVNDFQKGDIAEGYSVSREKKESFPLTVTSAQKNPTAFYLCASSINTGGSEETQYFGPGTRLLVL.

This clone came up a few times. The rearrangement links TRBV28 to TRBJ1-5; weak D call: TRBD1 (6 bases). In germline, CDR1 is MDHEN, CDR2 SYDVKM. Trimming stripped 6 bases from V and 6 bases from J, with 9 bases between. The CDR3 sequence is 12 residues long. Written as DNA, the CDR3 is TGTGCCAGCAGACAAGGGGGTCAGCCCCAGCATTTT. Its translation: CASRQGGQPQHF.

The CDR3 DNA reads as TGTGCCAGCAGTGAAGCGCAAACGTCAGAACAGTACTTC. It yields the protein CASSEAQTSEQYF. The rearrangement joins TRBV2 to TRBJ2-7; D not certain. The CDR3 totals 13 residues. CDR1 and CDR2 (germline): SNHLY, FYNNEI. V was trimmed by 0 bases and J by 10 bases, leaving 13 bases between them.

The V call is TRBV6-6, the J call TRBJ2-7; the match to TRBD2 covers 7 bases. CDR3 length: 14 residues. Germline values: CDR1 MNHNY, CDR2 SVGAGI (reference sequence). V trimming: 7 bases; J trimming: 3 bases; junction bases outside the gene matches: 9. This CDR3 reads CASTRTGGNYEQYF. The CDR3 DNA is TGTGCCAGCACCCGAACGGGGGGAAACTACGAGCAGTACTTC.

This chain joins TRBV10-3 and TRBJ1-5, with no clear D. Germline CDR1 is ENHRY and CDR2 is SYGVKD. V lost 3 bases, J lost 4 bases, and 7 bases lay in between. The CDR3 has 13 residues. The CDR3 sequence: CAISDPGNQPQHF. Here the CDR3 DNA reads TGTGCCATCAGTGATCCGGGAAATCAGCCCCAGCATTTT.